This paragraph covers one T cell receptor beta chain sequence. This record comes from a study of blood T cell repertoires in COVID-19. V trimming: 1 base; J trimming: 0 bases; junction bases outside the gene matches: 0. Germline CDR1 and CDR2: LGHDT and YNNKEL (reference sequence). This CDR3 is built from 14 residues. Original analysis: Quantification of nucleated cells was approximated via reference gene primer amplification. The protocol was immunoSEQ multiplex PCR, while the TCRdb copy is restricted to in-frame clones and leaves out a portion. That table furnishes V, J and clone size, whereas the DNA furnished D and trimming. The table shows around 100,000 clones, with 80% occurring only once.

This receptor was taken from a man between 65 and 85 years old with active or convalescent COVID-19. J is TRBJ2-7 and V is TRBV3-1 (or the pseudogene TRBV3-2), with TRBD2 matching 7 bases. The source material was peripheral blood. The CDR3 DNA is TGTGCCAGCAGCCAAGGGGGGGGCTCCTACGAGCAGTACTTC. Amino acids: CASSQGGGSYEQYF.